The clone carrying this TCR beta chain was seen repeatedly, ten times or more. No antigen is known for it. The V gene's germline CDR1 is LNHDA and CDR2 SQIVND (reference sequence). Trimming removed 6 bases from V and 3 bases from J, with 8 bases in between. The CDR3 is 12 residues long. Library preparation for TCR beta used quantitative 5'-RACE with molecular barcodes. TCRdb reprocessed the 5' RACE reads with MiXCR, giving one entry per CDR3 protein. The sample lists some 350,000 distinct CDR3 sequences, approximately 14% occurring once. The data were taken from a study of CD8 T cells in ankylosing spondylitis. Study observations and caveats: Several of the motif variants were reported before in synovial fluid and blood from reactive arthritis. As for the disease-linked clones, they showed a CD8+ phenotype and occurred at relatively low frequencies in peripheral blood.

Sequencing was performed on blood, either unsorted or a sorted T cell fraction (not recorded which). This chain links TRBV19 with TRBJ1-1, with unresolved D. The source of this sequence is a male donor with ankylosing spondylitis or in good health (not recorded which). DNA for the CDR3: TGTGCCAGTAGAAGGGTGGACACTGAAGCTTTCTTT. Translated, it gives CASRRVDTEAFF.